The clone carrying this T cell receptor (beta chain) was counted between two and nine times. The antigen is unknown. TCRdb re-called the 5' RACE reads through MiXCR, storing one row per CDR3 protein. The sample yields 140,000 or so distinct CDR3 sequences, about 19% seen once. The sample is drawn from a study of T-cell memory formation after mild COVID-19. Findings and limits, study-wide: Cross-reactive memory seemingly joined, as some responding clones were found in pre-infection memory. Clones contracting over day 15 to 85 were CD4/CD8 balanced, with later expanders leaning CD4+.

Input material: PBMCs or a T cell subset sorted from them (not recorded which). This receptor was obtained from an adult woman who had mild COVID-19 (a few samples of this study predate the infection). Cell type and time point are not known.

CDR3: CASSHPYSRETQYF. The CDR3 bases are TGTGCCAGCAGCCACCCCTACTCGCGAGAGACCCAGTACTTC. The chain links TRBV3-1 to TRBJ2-5; D call uncertain. The germline gives CDR1 LGHDT, CDR2 YNNKEL (reference sequence). This CDR3 region has 14 residues. The V gene lost 3 bases and the J gene lost 4 bases, with 12 bases spanning the gap.